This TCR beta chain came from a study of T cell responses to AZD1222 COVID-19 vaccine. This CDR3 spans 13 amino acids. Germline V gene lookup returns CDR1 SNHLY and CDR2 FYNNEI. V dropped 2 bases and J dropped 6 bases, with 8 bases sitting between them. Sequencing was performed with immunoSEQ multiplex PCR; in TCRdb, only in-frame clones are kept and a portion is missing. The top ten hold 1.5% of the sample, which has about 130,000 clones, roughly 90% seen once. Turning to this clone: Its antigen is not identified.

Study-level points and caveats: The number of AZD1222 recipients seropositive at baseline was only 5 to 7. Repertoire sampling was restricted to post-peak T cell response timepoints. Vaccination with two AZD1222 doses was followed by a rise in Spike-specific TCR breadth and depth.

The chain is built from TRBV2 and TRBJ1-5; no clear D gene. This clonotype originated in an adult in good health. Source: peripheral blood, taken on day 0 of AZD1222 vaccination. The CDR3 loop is CASSEKVGQPQHF. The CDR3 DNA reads TGTGCCAGCAGTGAAAAGGTCGGTCAGCCCCAGCATTTT.